This T cell receptor beta chain was found in a study of blood T cells in healthy people across ages. Isolated per sample were at least 7 million PBMCs. Then a second PCR, running roughly 7 to 12 cycles, was carried out with a sample-barcoded 5' primer and a J-beta primer mix. TCRdb analysed the 5' RACE reads with MiXCR anew, one entry per CDR3 protein. The table shows around 900,000 distinct CDR3 sequences, with under 35% occurring only once. Between the trimmed V and J ends, which lost 10 bases and 4 bases, there was a span of 20 bases. The germline CDR1 and CDR2 sequences are SNHLY and FYNNEI. The CDR3 is made up of 15 amino acids.

The rearrangement joins TRBV2 to TRBJ1-5; D unresolved. The clonotype comes from a woman of 80 years or more in good health. Sequenced input: blood. The CDR3 coding sequence is TGTGCCACCCAGACGGCGATGGGGATGAATCAGCCCCAGCATTTT. This encodes CATQTAMGMNQPQHF.